This T cell receptor beta chain originates from a study of cytomegalovirus exposure and HLA in healthy donors. The primer mix had 60 Vbeta and 13 Jbeta primers. Sequencing used immunoSEQ multiplex PCR; TCRdb keeps in-frame clones, though not all of them. The sample lists under 200,000 clones, 85% occurring once. CDR3 length equals 18 residues. The chain combines TRBV21-1 with TRBJ1-1; the table's D gene call, TRBD1, was not cross checked with the DNA. TRBV21-1 is annotated as a pseudogene. What was sequenced was PBMCs. This clonotype was obtained from a woman aged 50 to 60 in good health and CMV-seronegative. The CDR3 loop is CASSSRDRGFLMNTEAFF. CDR3 nucleotide sequence: TGTGCCAGCAGCAGCCGGGACAGGGGGTTTTTGATGAACACTGAAGCTTTCTTT.